Presented here are 24 T cell receptor beta chains from one specimen sequenced in a study of T-cell reconstitution after alpha-beta-depleted transplantation in children. For TCRbeta, the library was prepared with unique molecular identifiers. TCRdb ran MiXCR on the PCR reads and lists one entry per CDR3 protein. Of roughly 400,000 distinct CDR3 sequences in the sample, approximately 42% were seen once. Sample: PBMCs, taken before TCRalphabeta/CD19-depleted stem cell transplant. These receptors all come from a girl aged 2 to 9 with aplastic anemia, due to receive a stem cell transplant.

V and J are TRBV28 and TRBJ2-3, with 10 bases lining up with TRBD2. From germline, CDR1 is MDHEN and CDR2 SYDVKM. The length of the CDR3 is 16 residues. Trimming cost V 8 bases and J 1 base; bases outside gene matches: 9. This CDR3 reads CASQTPTSGGTDTQYF. The DNA for the CDR3 is TGTGCCAGCCAGACCCCCACTAGCGGGGGCACAGATACGCAGTATTTT.

The chain joins TRBV20-1 to TRBJ2-7; 7 nucleotides agree with TRBD2. Germline CDR1 and CDR2: DFQATT and SNEGSKA (reference sequence). This CDR3 region has 16 residues. V shed 3 bases, J shed 1 base, and the junction held 12 bases outside the gene matches. The CDR3: CSAREAKRGLSYEQYF. The CDR3 DNA reads as TGCAGTGCTAGGGAAGCAAAGCGGGGCCTTTCCTACGAGCAGTACTTC.

The table lists this clonotype with many counts. The chain combines TRBV6-5 with TRBJ1-2; D is unclear. Germline-derived CDR1 and CDR2 are MNHEY and SVGAGI. V gave up 8 bases and J gave up 10 bases, with 17 bases separating them. The CDR3 is 12 residues long. CDR3 DNA sequence: TGTGCCAGCGTTGCGCCGGGAGCTTCCTACACCTTC. Protein product: CASVAPGASYTF.

This clonotype was detected only once. This chain joins TRBV10-3 and TRBJ2-5; a possible D gene is TRBD2 (6 bases). This CDR3 comprises 13 residues. Trimming pared 3 bases from V and 3 bases from J, leaving 8 bases between. Germline CDR1 is ENHRY and CDR2 is SYGVKD. The CDR3: CAISDGGKETQYF. CDR3 nucleotides: TGTGCCATCAGTGATGGGGGGAAAGAGACCCAGTACTTC.

The V gene is TRBV7-9, the J gene TRBJ2-1; 15 positions agree with TRBD2. The CDR3 is made up of 15 amino acids. J lost 10 bases, V lost 5 bases, and 6 bases had no gene match. Germline V gives CDR1 SEHNR, CDR2 FQNEAQ (reference sequence). CDR3: CASSPWTSGRAEQFF. The DNA of the CDR3 is TGTGCCAGCAGCCCCTGGACTAGCGGGAGGGCAGAGCAGTTCTTC.

This clonotype was picked up many times. This chain joins TRBV18 and TRBJ1-1; 7 positions match TRBD1. J lost 11 bases, V lost 3 bases, and 6 bases had no gene match. The CDR3 covers 12 residues. CDR1 and CDR2 (germline): KGHSH, LQKENI. CDR3 nucleotides: TGTGCCAGCTCACCTAGACAGGGAGAGGCTTTCTTT. Encoded protein: CASSPRQGEAFF.

The chain couples TRBV28 to TRBJ2-7, with 11 positions matching TRBD2. V trimming: 3 bases; J trimming: 3 bases; junction bases outside the gene matches: 13. CDR3 length: 18 residues. The germline CDR1 and CDR2 sequences are MDHEN and SYDVKM. The CDR3 here is CASSFSAGGTSGNYEQYF. Written as DNA, the CDR3 is TGTGCCAGCAGTTTCTCCGCCGGCGGGACTAGCGGAAACTACGAGCAGTACTTC. Full variable domain (missing parts from reference TRBV28 and TRBJ2-7): DVKVTQSSRYLVKRTGEKVFLECVQDMDHENMFWYRQDPGLGLRLIYFSYDVKMKEKGDIPEGYSVSREKKERFSLILESASTNQTSMYLCASSFSAGGTSGNYEQYFGPGTRLTVT.

The sample holds a few counts of this clonotype. CDR3: CASSVQLVSGANVLTF. The CDR3 coding sequence is TGTGCCAGCAGCGTACAACTTGTCTCTGGGGCCAACGTCCTGACTTTC. J is TRBJ2-6 and V is TRBV9; D is undetermined. V lost 1 base and J lost 0, with 8 bases in between. CDR1 is SGDLS and CDR2 is YYNGEE in the germline V gene. The CDR3 sequence is 16 residues long.

About this clonotype itself: A read error may be the cause here, since a much bigger clone is one base away. This chain links TRBV29-1 with TRBJ2-3, with no clear D. The germline V gene encodes CDR1 SQVTM and CDR2 ANQGSEA. There are 11 residues in the CDR3. The V end lost 2 bases, the J end lost 12 bases, and 12 bases lay between the germline ends. This chain's CDR3 is CSVERWKLQYF. CDR3 sequence (DNA): TGCAGCGTTGAACGGTGGAAGCTCCAGTATTTT.

This clonotype was counted at least ten times. The chain uses TRBV12-3 or TRBV12-4 and TRBJ1-1; D call uncertain. This CDR3 is 14 amino acids long. V was cut by 7 bases and J by 5 bases, with 17 bases left in between. The CDR3 here is CASNLTPARTEAFF. The CDR3 coding sequence is TGTGCCAGCAACCTAACCCCGGCGAGAACTGAAGCTTTCTTT.

This clonotype was counted between two and nine times. This sequence joins TRBV12-5 and TRBJ1-1; unclear D gene. CDR1 and CDR2 (germline): LGHNT, FRNRAP. This CDR3 contains 14 residues. V gave up 2 bases and J gave up 1 base, with 8 bases separating them. In nucleotides, the CDR3 is TGTGCTAGTGGTTTGTCAGGCTGGAACACTGAAGCTTTCTTT. It encodes CASGLSGWNTEAFF.

This clonotype showed up just a few times. V is TRBV7-3 and J is TRBJ2-1; maybe TRBD2 (6 bases). Trimming shortened V by 5 bases and J by 5 bases, and 22 bases separated the two germline ends. CDR1 is SGHTA, CDR2 FQGTGA, per germline. This CDR3 is built from 17 residues. CDR3 coding DNA: TGTGCCAGCAGCCCCCGCATTCCGGCGGGACGGAACAATGAGCAGTTCTTC. It specifies CASSPRIPAGRNNEQFF.

This sequence joins TRBV20-1 and TRBJ2-7; 13 nucleotides align to TRBD2. The CDR3 contains 15 residues. Trimming removed 5 bases from V and 2 bases from J; junction bases left unmatched: 6. Germline CDR1 reads DFQATT; CDR2 reads SNEGSKA (reference sequence). CDR3 nucleotides: TGCAGTGCTGATAGGACTAGCGGGAGCCCCTACGAGCAGTACTTC. This codes for CSADRTSGSPYEQYF.

This chain connects TRBV4-1 to TRBJ2-3, with TRBD2 matching over 12 bases. V lost 3 bases and J lost 6; bases outside the gene matches: 13. Germline loops: CDR1 MGHRA, CDR2 YSYEKL. This CDR3 is built from 18 residues. CDR3 residues: CASSQYPLAGGPADTQYF. The CDR3 region has the DNA TGCGCCAGCAGCCAGTATCCTCTAGCGGGGGGGCCAGCGGATACGCAGTATTTT.

This sequence joins TRBV4-2 and TRBJ2-1, with D tentatively TRBD1 (7 bases). Trimming cost V 4 bases and J 3 bases, with 16 bases left between them. CDR1 and CDR2 (germline): LGHNA, YNFKEQ. The CDR3 covers 16 residues. The CDR3 DNA is TGTGCCAGCAGCCCGCGTGCGGGACAGTTCTACAATGAGCAGTTCTTC. It translates to CASSPRAGQFYNEQFF.

The chain recombines TRBV27 with TRBJ2-7; D is possibly TRBD1 (5 bases). Germline CDR1 MNHEY, CDR2 SMNVEV (reference sequence). The CDR3 length is 13 residues. The V gene lost 4 bases and the J gene lost 3 bases, with 10 bases spanning the gap. CDR3 coding DNA: TGTGCCAGCAGTTCAGGGTACTACTACGAGCAGTACTTC. Translated: CASSSGYYYEQYF.

Ten or more counts support this clonotype. The rearrangement links TRBV29-1 to TRBJ2-7; 9 bases match TRBD1. The CDR3 is 14 residues long. Losses at the gene ends were 4 bases for V and 0 bases for J; bases not matched to a gene: 4. Germline values: CDR1 SQVTM, CDR2 ANQGSEA. The CDR3 is CSVVGTGSSYEQYF. The CDR3 DNA sequence: TGCAGCGTTGTGGGGACAGGGAGCTCCTACGAGCAGTACTTC.

This clonotype was detected only a few times. V usage is TRBV14 and J usage is TRBJ1-1; TRBD1 is a possible D gene (5 bases). Trimming stripped 5 bases from V and 1 base from J, with 20 bases between. Germline V gene lookup returns CDR1 SGHDN and CDR2 FVKESK. The CDR3 runs to 17 residues. The chain's CDR3 is CASSSAFQGVRNTEAFF. The CDR3 DNA reads as TGTGCCAGCAGCTCGGCCTTCCAGGGTGTCCGGAACACTGAAGCTTTCTTT.

This clonotype was observed many times. This chain's CDR3 is CASSLGSSGRFGETQYF. CDR3 in DNA: TGTGCCAGCAGCTTAGGAAGTAGCGGGAGATTCGGGGAGACCCAGTACTTC. The V call is TRBV7-2, the J call TRBJ2-5; 9 nucleotides match TRBD2. The CDR3 spans 17 residues. V was clipped by 1 base and J by 5 bases; unmatched bases: 11. CDR1 and CDR2 (germline): SGHTA, FQGNSA.

V and J are TRBV7-2 and TRBJ2-3; D is unclear. V lost 4 bases, J lost 0 bases, and 11 bases lay in between. The V gene's germline CDR1 is SGHTA and CDR2 FQGNSA. This CDR3 region has 15 residues. For the CDR3, the DNA is TGTGCCAGCAGCTGGGAAGGTCCTAGCACAGATACGCAGTATTTT. Translation gives CASSWEGPSTDTQYF.

There are a few counts of this clonotype. This chain uses TRBV7-6 with TRBJ2-3; 15 bases fit TRBD2. Germline V gene lookup returns CDR1 SGHVS and CDR2 FNYEAQ. The V and J ends lost 4 bases and 3 bases, in that order; junction bases with no gene match: 5. This CDR3 contains 17 residues. The CDR3 region is CASSSWTSGGATDTQYF. The CDR3 DNA reads as TGTGCCAGCAGCTCCTGGACTAGCGGGGGGGCAACAGATACGCAGTATTTT.

This clonotype occurred a few times. This chain uses TRBV27 with TRBJ1-5; 7 positions match TRBD1. Germline V gives CDR1 MNHEY, CDR2 SMNVEV (reference sequence). With 5 bases clipped from V and 2 bases from J, the junction kept 6 bases outside the gene matches. This CDR3 is 15 amino acids long. The CDR3 nucleotides are TGTGCCAGCAGTCCACTCGGGACAGGCAATCAGCCCCAGCATTTT. This sequence encodes CASSPLGTGNQPQHF.

This chain links TRBV19 with TRBJ2-2, with D uncertain. V was pared by 3 bases and J by 6 bases, with 5 bases between. CDR1 and CDR2 (germline): LNHDA, SQIVND (reference sequence). The CDR3 is 12 residues long. The CDR3 coding sequence is TGTGCCAGTAGTATCGGTCCCGGGGAGCTGTTTTTT. Its translation is CASSIGPGELFF.

A remark on this clonotype: One end of the junction is discordant with germline, which a read error may explain. The CDR3 nucleotides are TGTGCCAGCAGCCAAGATGGAGCTTTCTCCTACGAGCAGCACTTC. It specifies CASSQDGAFSYEQHF. This chain uses TRBV3-1 with TRBJ2-7; D uncertain. The CDR3 has 15 residues. CDR1 and CDR2 from the germline V gene are LGHDT and YNNKEL (reference sequence).